Each of the 21 T cell receptor beta chains below was sequenced from the same sample in a study of CD8+ T cells in alopecia areata. Extraction and reverse transcription of RNA yielded cDNA as the sequencing template. Sequencing used immunoSEQ multiplex PCR; TCRdb keeps in-frame clones, though not all of them. The sample yields more than 95,000 clones, 35% to 40% seen once. The sequencing input was CD4+ T cells sorted from blood. All receptors come from a human donor with alopecia areata.

This chain links TRBV25-1 with TRBJ2-7, with a weak D call TRBD2 (6 bases). This CDR3 region has 15 residues. CDR1 and CDR2 from the germline V gene are MGHDK and SYGVNS. Trimming cost V 1 base and J 2 bases, with 12 bases left between them. CDR3 sequence (DNA): TGTGCCAGCAGTGAATTAGGGACTCGTGCCTACGAGCAGTACTTC. It translates to CASSELGTRAYEQYF.

V is TRBV29-1 and J is TRBJ1-1; D not certain. The CDR3 consists of 12 residues. CDR1 and CDR2 from the germline V gene are SQVTM and ANQGSEA. V shed 4 bases and J shed 5 bases, with 11 bases lying between them. The CDR3 DNA is TGCAGCGTTGGTGGCCTGGGGACTGAAGCTTTCTTT. Residues: CSVGGLGTEAFF.

This CDR3 is CASSALGGSGELFF. CDR3 nucleotide sequence: TGTGCCAGCAGTGCCCTGGGCGGGTCCGGGGAGCTGTTTTTT. The rearrangement joins TRBV25-1 to TRBJ2-2; weak D call: TRBD2 (5 bases). Germline V gene lookup returns CDR1 MGHDK and CDR2 SYGVNS. CDR3 length: 14 residues. The V end was cut by 4 bases, the J end by 6 bases, with 12 bases between.

J is TRBJ1-5 and V is TRBV5-1; D might be TRBD1 (6 bases). Germline V gives CDR1 SGHRS, CDR2 YFSETQ. Trimming took off 4 bases at V and 4 bases at J, with 18 bases between the two ends. This CDR3 spans 16 amino acids. The CDR3 spells CASSPGRGGPNQPQHF. CDR3 DNA sequence: TGCGCCAGCAGCCCCGGGCGAGGGGGACCAAATCAGCCCCAGCATTTT.

This chain joins TRBV25-1 and TRBJ2-7; 8 bases match TRBD1. J lost 0 bases, V lost 8 bases, and 3 bases had no gene match. The CDR3 totals 13 residues. CDR1 is MGHDK and CDR2 is SYGVNS in the germline V gene. Here the CDR3 DNA reads TGTGCCAGCGCCGGGACAGGCTCCTACGAGCAGTACTTC. Amino acid sequence: CASAGTGSYEQYF.

This clone has only a few counts. The V and J genes are TRBV5-1 and TRBJ2-7; D possibly corresponds to TRBD1 (5 bases). V lost 3 bases and J 3 bases, leaving 10 bases between the germline ends. The CDR3 covers 13 residues. Germline CDR1 SGHRS, CDR2 YFSETQ. The CDR3 nucleotides read TGCGCCAGCAGCTCCAGGGTAAACTACGAGCAGTACTTC. It is translated as CASSSRVNYEQYF.

This rearrangement joins TRBV27 to TRBJ2-5, with TRBD1 matching over 10 bases. V trimming: 6 bases; J trimming: 1 base; junction bases outside the gene matches: 2. The germline V gene encodes CDR1 MNHEY and CDR2 SMNVEV (reference sequence). This CDR3 has 14 amino acids. This CDR3 reads CASRRQGAQETQYF. The CDR3 DNA sequence: TGTGCCAGCAGGCGACAGGGGGCCCAAGAGACCCAGTACTTC.

This clone came up a few times. The chain combines TRBV29-1 with TRBJ2-1; 8 bases map to TRBD1. The CDR3 runs to 14 residues. V dropped 2 bases and J dropped 9; count of bases not matched to a gene: 9. Germline values: CDR1 SQVTM, CDR2 ANQGSEA. The CDR3 coding sequence is TGCAGCGTTGAAAAGCAGGGGGCTAGGCGTGAGCAGTTCTTC. This gives the protein CSVEKQGARREQFF.

There are a few counts of this clone. J is TRBJ1-2 and V is TRBV29-1, with D maybe TRBD1 (5 bases). CDR3 size: 15 residues. Germline V gene sequence: CDR1 SQVTM, CDR2 ANQGSEA. Trimming left V 1 base short and J 2 bases short, with 14 bases between. The CDR3: CSVEGVEGRNYGYTF. As DNA, the CDR3 is TGCAGCGTTGAAGGGGTGGAGGGGAGAAACTATGGCTACACCTTC.

The chain is built from TRBV7-3 and TRBJ2-1; D possibly corresponds to TRBD2 (5 bases). The germline CDR1 and CDR2 sequences are SGHTA and FQGTGA. V was shortened by 2 bases and J by 6 bases, with 14 bases between the two germline ends. The CDR3 has 15 amino acids. The CDR3 DNA follows: TGTGCCAGCAGCTTAGGGTACGGGGTAGGCAATGAGCAGTTCTTC. Protein sequence: CASSLGYGVGNEQFF.

This clone was observed a few times. The rearrangement links TRBV15 to TRBJ2-3, with 11 nucleotides matching TRBD2. The V gene's germline CDR1 is LNHNV and CDR2 YYDKDF (reference sequence). This CDR3 is built from 15 residues. J lost 3 bases, V lost 5 bases, and 4 bases had no gene match. The CDR3 DNA reads TGTGCCACCAGCGAGGGACTAGCGGCGACAGATACGCAGTATTTT. Protein sequence: CATSEGLAATDTQYF.

This clone was seen a handful of times. The chain links TRBV7-9 to TRBJ2-5; D is perhaps TRBD2 (6 bases). The CDR3 is made up of 16 amino acids. Trimming pared 5 bases from V and 4 bases from J, leaving 20 bases between. Germline V gene lookup returns CDR1 SEHNR and CDR2 FQNEAQ (reference sequence). The CDR3 region is CASSLTGTRRAETQYF. Written as DNA, the CDR3 is TGTGCCAGCAGCCTAACCGGGACTCGGAGGGCAGAGACCCAGTACTTC.

The chain has TRBV11-2 and TRBJ2-1, with D unresolved. Germline V gene lookup returns CDR1 SGHAT and CDR2 FQNNGV. CDR3 length equals 11 residues. Trimming took off 3 bases at V and 6 bases at J, with 3 bases between the two ends. CDR3 in DNA: TGTGCCAGCAGCTTTAGCAATGAGCAGTTCTTC. This translates into CASSFSNEQFF.

This clone was seen only a few times. The rearrangement joins TRBV30 to TRBJ1-1; a weak D match, TRBD1 (6 bases). V lost 5 bases to trimming and J lost 0 bases, with 19 bases between them. CDR1 is GTSNPN, CDR2 SVGIG, per germline (reference sequence). This CDR3 comprises 16 residues. This chain's CDR3 is CAWGSHRETMNTEAFF. The CDR3 region has the DNA TGTGCCTGGGGTTCCCACAGGGAAACGATGAACACTGAAGCTTTCTTT. The whole variable domain, remainder taken from reference TRBV30 and TRBJ1-1, is SQTIHQWPATLVQPVGSPLSLECTVEGTSNPNLYWYRQAAGRGLQLLFYSVGIGQISSEVPQNLSASRPQDRQFILSSKKLLLSDSGFYLCAWGSHRETMNTEAFFGQGTRLTVV.

The chain links TRBV29-1 to TRBJ2-5; D is unresolved. The CDR3 has 11 residues. The V end lost 6 bases, the J end lost 4 bases, and 9 bases lay between the germline ends. The germline CDR1 and CDR2 sequences are SQVTM and ANQGSEA. CDR3 sequence: CSVLEGETQYF. For the CDR3, the DNA is TGCAGCGTGCTAGAAGGAGAGACCCAGTACTTC.

The chain couples TRBV15 to TRBJ1-5, with 8 bases aligning to TRBD1. Germline V lookup: CDR1 LNHNV, CDR2 YYDKDF (reference sequence). V was clipped by 0 bases and J by 3 bases; unmatched bases: 7. The CDR3 totals 17 residues. CDR3 DNA sequence: TGTGCCACCAGCAGAGATGGACAGGGAAGGCCCAATCAGCCCCAGCATTTT. Its translation is CATSRDGQGRPNQPQHF.

The rearrangement links TRBV9 to TRBJ2-7; no definite D call. CDR3 length equals 14 residues. CDR1 is SGDLS and CDR2 is YYNGEE in the germline V gene. V was pared by 3 bases and J by 2 bases, with 12 bases between. CDR3: CASSADGRTYEQYF. The DNA of the CDR3 is TGTGCCAGCAGCGCCGATGGACGGACCTACGAGCAGTACTTC.

This clone turned up a few times. Other DNA sequences from this sample encode an identical CDR3 as well. The chain carries TRBV5-1 and TRBJ2-5; D gene ambiguous. V was trimmed by 0 bases and J by 5 bases, leaving 5 bases between them. The CDR3 consists of 12 residues. Germline values: CDR1 SGHRS, CDR2 YFSETQ. CDR3 DNA: TGCGCCAGCAGCTTGGCCCAGGAGACCCAGTACTTC. Its translation: CASSLAQETQYF. Full variable domain (missing parts from reference TRBV5-1 and TRBJ2-5): KAGVTQTPRYLIKTRGQQVTLSCSPISGHRSVSWYQQTPGQGLQFLFEYFSETQRNKGNFPGRFSGRQFSNSRSEMNVSTLELGDSALYLCASSLAQETQYFGPGTRLLVL.

The genes are TRBV29-1 and TRBJ2-3; tentatively, D is TRBD1 (5 bases). Germline CDR1 SQVTM, CDR2 ANQGSEA. This CDR3 has 15 residues. The germline V and J ends were trimmed by 2 bases and 0 bases, with 12 bases remaining between them. DNA of the CDR3: TGCAGCGTTGAAAAGGGCAGGGCCAGCACAGATACGCAGTATTTT. This codes for CSVEKGRASTDTQYF.

V is TRBV5-1 and J is TRBJ2-4, with D unclear. This CDR3 has 14 amino acids. Trimming cost V 0 bases and J 6 bases, with 10 bases left between them. Germline CDR1 SGHRS, CDR2 YFSETQ. The CDR3 is CASSLEAARNIQYF. Written as DNA, the CDR3 is TGCGCCAGCAGCTTGGAGGCGGCTAGAAACATTCAGTACTTC.

This clone was recorded a few times. The chain employs TRBV28 and TRBJ2-1; 7 nucleotides match TRBD2. V was clipped by 6 bases and J by 2 bases; unmatched bases: 1. CDR1 and CDR2 from the germline V gene are MDHEN and SYDVKM. The CDR3 extends over 13 amino acids. CDR3 sequence (DNA): TGTGCCAGCAGACTAGCGACCTACAATGAGCAGTTCTTC. This codes for CASRLATYNEQFF.